This section outlines one TCR beta chain sequence together with its context. Its antigen remains unknown. This sample is drawn from a study of T cell repertoires in cytomegalovirus infection. TCRdb reprocessed the reads with MiXCR, giving one entry per CDR3 protein. The table lists roughly 500,000 distinct CDR3 sequences, roughly a third of them singletons. The CDR3 is made up of 16 amino acids. Germline V gene lookup returns CDR1 SQVTM and CDR2 ANQGSEA. The junction had 15 bases not matched to a gene; V was cut back by 4 bases and J by 7 bases. This receptor was taken from a human donor in good health (CMV status not recorded). Some clones in this sample may be carry-over from other donors' samples. The source was cultured PBMCs, collected from culture after CMV antigen stimulation. J is TRBJ2-1 and V is TRBV29-1, with TRBD2 matching over 8 bases. The CDR3 here is CSVGQGFAGRGNEQFF. Here the CDR3 DNA reads TGCAGCGTTGGTCAGGGTTTTGCCGGGAGGGGAAATGAGCAGTTCTTC.